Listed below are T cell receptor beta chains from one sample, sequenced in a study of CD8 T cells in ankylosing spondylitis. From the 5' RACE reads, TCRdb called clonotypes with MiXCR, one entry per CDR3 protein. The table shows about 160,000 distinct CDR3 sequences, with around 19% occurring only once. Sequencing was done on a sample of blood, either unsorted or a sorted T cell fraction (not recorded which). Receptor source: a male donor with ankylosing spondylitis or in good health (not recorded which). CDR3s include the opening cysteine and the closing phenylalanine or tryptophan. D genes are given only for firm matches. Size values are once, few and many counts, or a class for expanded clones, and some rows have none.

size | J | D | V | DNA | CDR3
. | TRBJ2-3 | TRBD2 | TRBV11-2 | TGTGCCAGCAGCTTATTTTCTAGCGGGAGGGATACGCAGTATTTT | CASSLFSSGRDTQYF
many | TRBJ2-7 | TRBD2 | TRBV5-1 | TGCGCCAGCAGCTTGGTCGGCGGGAGGACTTCCTACGAGCAGTACTTC | CASSLVGGRTSYEQYF
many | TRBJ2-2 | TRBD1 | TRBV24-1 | TGTGCCACCAGTGCGGACAGGGAATCCGGGGAGCTGTTTTTT | CATSADRESGELFF
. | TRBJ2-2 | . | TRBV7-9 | TGTGTAATGGGCACCGGGGAGCTGTTTTTT | CVMGTGELFF
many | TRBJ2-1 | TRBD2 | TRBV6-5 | TGTGCCACCGGACTAGCGGGAAACGAGTTCTTC | CATGLAGNEFF
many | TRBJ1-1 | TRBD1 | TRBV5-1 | TGCGCCAGCAGCTTGGAAGGGACAGGGGCACTCACTGAAGCTTTCTTT | CASSLEGTGALTEAFF
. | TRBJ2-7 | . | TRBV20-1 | TGCACTGCTAGAGGGGTCAGGGACCCAGCTTGGGAGCAGTACTTC | CTARGVRDPAWEQYF
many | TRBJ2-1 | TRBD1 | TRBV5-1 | TGCGCCAGCAGCTTGGGCATGGGACAGGCTTACAATGAGCAGTTCTTC | CASSLGMGQAYNEQFF
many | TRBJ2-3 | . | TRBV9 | TGTGCCAGCAGCGTAGAAAGGGGCGGCGCAGATACGCAGTATTTT | CASSVERGGADTQYF
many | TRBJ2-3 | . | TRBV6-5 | TGTGCCAGCAGTTCGACAGCCAGCACAGATACGCAGTATTTT | CASSSTASTDTQYF
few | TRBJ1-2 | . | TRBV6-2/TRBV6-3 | TGTGCCAGCAGTTACTTCAGTCGTGACGGGGGGACGGCGGGCTCCTATGGCTACACCTTC | CASSYFSRDGGTAGSYGYTF
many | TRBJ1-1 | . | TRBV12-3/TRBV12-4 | TGTGCCAGCAGTTTAGAGTCGGGAACTGAAGCTTTCTTT | CASSLESGTEAFF
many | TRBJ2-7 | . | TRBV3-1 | TGTGCCAGCAGCCAAGATTACGAGCAGTACTTC | CASSQDYEQYF
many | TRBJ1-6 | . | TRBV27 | TGTGCCAGCAGTTTTAGGGAATCGAGTTCACCCCTCCACTTT | CASSFRESSSPLHF
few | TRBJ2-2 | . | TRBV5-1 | TGCGCCAGCAGCTTGAGTACGGGACCGGCCGGGGAGCTGTTTTTT | CASSLSTGPAGELFF
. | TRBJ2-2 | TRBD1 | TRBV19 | TGTGCCAGTAGTGCATCCTCGACAGGGGCTGACGGGGAGCTGTTTTTT | CASSASSTGADGELFF
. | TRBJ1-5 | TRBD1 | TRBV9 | TGTGCCAGCAGCGTAGGGACAGGGGGAAACAATCAGCCCCAGCATTTT | CASSVGTGGNNQPQHF
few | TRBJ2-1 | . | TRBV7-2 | TGTGCCAGCAGCCTGACAGGGCCTAGCGGATACAATGAGCAGTTCTTC | CASSLTGPSGYNEQFF
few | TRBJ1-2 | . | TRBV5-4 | TGTGCCAGCAGCTTGGAGCTGGGATCTGACTATGGCTACACCTTC | CASSLELGSDYGYTF
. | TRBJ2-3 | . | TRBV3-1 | TGTGCCAGCAGCCCGTTCGGGGGCCCCGGGGATACGCAGTATTTT | CASSPFGGPGDTQYF
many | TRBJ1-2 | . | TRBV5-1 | TGCGCCAGCAGCTTGGATCCCCGGGACTATGGCTACACCTTC | CASSLDPRDYGYTF
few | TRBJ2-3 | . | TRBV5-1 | TGCGCCAGCAGCCTCTCCCGGGACACAGATACGCAGTATTTT | CASSLSRDTDTQYF
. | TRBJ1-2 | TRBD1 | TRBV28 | TGTGCCAGCAGTCCGTCTACAGGGGTTAAGGGGTATGGCTACACCTTC | CASSPSTGVKGYGYTF
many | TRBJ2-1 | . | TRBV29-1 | TGCAGCGTTGTAGGCCAGGGCCTTCGGTTCTTC | CSVVGQGLRFF
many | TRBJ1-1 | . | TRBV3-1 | TGTGCCAGCAGCCAAGTCGGTCGGGAGTTCGAAGCTTTCTTT | CASSQVGREFEAFF
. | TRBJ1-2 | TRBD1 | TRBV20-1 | TGCAGTGCAGAGGGACAGGGGGCGGACTATGGCTACACCTTC | CSAEGQGADYGYTF
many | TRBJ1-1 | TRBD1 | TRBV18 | TGTGCCAGCAGTAGACAGGGAAACACTGAAGCTTTCTTT | CASSRQGNTEAFF
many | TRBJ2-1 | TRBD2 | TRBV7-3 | TGTGCCAGCAGCTTAGCGGGAGACCCGCATTCCAATGAGCAGTTCTTC | CASSLAGDPHSNEQFF
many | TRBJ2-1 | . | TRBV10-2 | TGCGCCAGCAGTGCCCCAGAGCAGTTCTTC | CASSAPEQFF
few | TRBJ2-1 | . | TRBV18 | TGTGCCAGCTCACCGGTTATCGGAGCAAACAATGAGCAGTTCTTC | CASSPVIGANNEQFF
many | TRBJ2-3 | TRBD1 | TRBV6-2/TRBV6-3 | TGTGCCAGCAGTTACGAGGCAGGGGGCTCCGTCACAGATACGCAGTATTTT | CASSYEAGGSVTDTQYF
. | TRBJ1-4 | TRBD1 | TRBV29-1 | TGCAGCGTTTCACTCGGGACAGGGAGCGAAAAACTGTTTTTT | CSVSLGTGSEKLFF
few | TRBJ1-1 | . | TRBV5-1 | TGCGCCAGCAGCTTGGACAGGCGAACACCTGAAGCTTTCTTT | CASSLDRRTPEAFF
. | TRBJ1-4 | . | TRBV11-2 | TGTGCCAGCAGCGAGGGGATAGCTAATGAAAAACTGTTTTTT | CASSEGIANEKLFF
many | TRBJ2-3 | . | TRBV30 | TGTGCCTGGAGTGGAAGGGATACGCAGTATTTT | CAWSGRDTQYF
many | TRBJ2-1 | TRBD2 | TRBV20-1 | TGCAGTGCTAGTTGGCTAGCGGTGTACAATGAGCAGTTCTTC | CSASWLAVYNEQFF
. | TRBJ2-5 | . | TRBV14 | TGTGCCAGCAGCCTCGGGTCCGAGACCCAGTACTTC | CASSLGSETQYF
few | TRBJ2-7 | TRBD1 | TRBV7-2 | TGTGCCAGCAGCGAGGTAGCCAGGGGGAGCTACGAGCAGTACTTC | CASSEVARGSYEQYF
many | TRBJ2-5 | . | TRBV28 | TGTGCCAGCACCATGGGGGGAAGGGTCGAGACCCAGTACTTC | CASTMGGRVETQYF
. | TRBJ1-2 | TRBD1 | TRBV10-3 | TGTGCCATCAGCAGGGACAGGCGGATCTATGGCTACACCTTC | CAISRDRRIYGYTF
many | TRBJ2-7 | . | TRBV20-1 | TGCAGTGCTAGCGGGTCTCACTACGAGCAGTACTTC | CSASGSHYEQYF
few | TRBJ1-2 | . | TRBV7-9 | TGTGCCAGCAGCCCAGCGGGGGCAGGGTCCTATGGCTACACCTTC | CASSPAGAGSYGYTF
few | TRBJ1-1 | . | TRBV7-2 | TGTGCCAGCAGCTTAGCGGGGGCGAAAGCTTTCTTT | CASSLAGAKAFF
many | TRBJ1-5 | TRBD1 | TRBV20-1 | TGCAGTGCTGAACAGGGGGTTAATCAGCCCCAGCATTTT | CSAEQGVNQPQHF
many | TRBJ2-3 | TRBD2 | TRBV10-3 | TGTGCCATCAGGCCCAGCGGGAGTACAGGAGATACGCAGTATTTT | CAIRPSGSTGDTQYF
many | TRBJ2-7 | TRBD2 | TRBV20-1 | TGCAGTGCTGAGCCGGGACTAGCAACCTACGAGCAGTACTTC | CSAEPGLATYEQYF
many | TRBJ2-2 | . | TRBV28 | TGTGCCAGCAGTTCAGTCGATCTCCCGAACACCGGGGAGCTGTTTTTT | CASSSVDLPNTGELFF
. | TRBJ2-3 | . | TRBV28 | TGTGCCAGCATGAGACTAGGCACAGATACGCAGTATTTT | CASMRLGTDTQYF
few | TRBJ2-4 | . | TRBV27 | TGTGCCAGCAGTTCTACCGCCGAAAACATTCAGTACTTC | CASSSTAENIQYF
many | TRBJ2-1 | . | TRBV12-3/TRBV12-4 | TGTGCCAGCAGTTTAGCTTTTGAGCAGTTCTTC | CASSLAFEQFF
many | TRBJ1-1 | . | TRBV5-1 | TGCGCCAGCAGCTTGGTCATGGGAAAGGGGGGGACTGAAGCTTTCTTT | CASSLVMGKGGTEAFF